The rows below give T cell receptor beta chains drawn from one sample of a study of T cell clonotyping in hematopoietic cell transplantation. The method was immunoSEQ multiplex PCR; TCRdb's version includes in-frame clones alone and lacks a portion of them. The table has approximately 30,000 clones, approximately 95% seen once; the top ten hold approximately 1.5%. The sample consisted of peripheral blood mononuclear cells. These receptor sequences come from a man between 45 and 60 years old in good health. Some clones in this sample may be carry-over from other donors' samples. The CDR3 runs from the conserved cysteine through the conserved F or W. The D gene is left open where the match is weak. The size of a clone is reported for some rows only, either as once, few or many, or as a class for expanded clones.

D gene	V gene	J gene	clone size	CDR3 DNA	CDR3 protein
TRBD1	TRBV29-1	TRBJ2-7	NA	TGCAGCGTTTTCTCTACAGGGGGCGCATCGTACGAGCAGTACTTC	CSVFSTGGASYEQYF
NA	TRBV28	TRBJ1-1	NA	TGTGCCAGCCGACAGGCTATGTTGTACACTGAAGCTTTCTTT	CASRQAMLYTEAFF
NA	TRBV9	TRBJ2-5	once	TGTGCCAGCAGCGTAGATCGAGGTAGCCTTGGCGAGACCCAGTACTTC	CASSVDRGSLGETQYF
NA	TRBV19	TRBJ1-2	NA	TGTGCCAGTAGTATAGGCCCCGGGACATCAACTAAAGGCTACACCTTC	CASSIGPGTSTKGYTF
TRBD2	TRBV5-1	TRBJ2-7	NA	TGCGCCAGCAGCGGGACTAACGCCTACGAGCAGTACTTC	CASSGTNAYEQYF
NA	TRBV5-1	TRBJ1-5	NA	TGCGCCAGCAGCTTACAGGGATCTCAGCCCCAGCATTTT	CASSLQGSQPQHF
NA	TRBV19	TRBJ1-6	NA	TGTGCCAGTAGTCCGGCAGACAGTTCTGACTATAATTCACCCCTCCACTTT	CASSPADSSDYNSPLHF
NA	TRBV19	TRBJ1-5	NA	TGTGCCAGTACCGGACAGATTAGCAATCAGCCCCAGCATTTT	CASTGQISNQPQHF
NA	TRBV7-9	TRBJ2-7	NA	TGTGCCAGCAGCTTTTGGACAGCAAGCTCCTACGAGCAGTACTTC	CASSFWTASSYEQYF
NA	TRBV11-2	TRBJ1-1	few	TGTGCCAGCAGCCACACGGGCCGTAACACTGAAGCTTTCTTT	CASSHTGRNTEAFF
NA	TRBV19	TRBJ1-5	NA	TGTGCCAGTATTTCCGACGGTTATAGCAATCAGCCCCAGCATTTT	CASISDGYSNQPQHF
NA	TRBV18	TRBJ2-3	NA	TGTGCCAGCTCACCAGTATCCACAGATACGCAGTATTTT	CASSPVSTDTQYF
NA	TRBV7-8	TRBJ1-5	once	TGTGCCAGCAGCCCGCGTTGGTCCCAAGATCAGCCCCAGCATTTT	CASSPRWSQDQPQHF
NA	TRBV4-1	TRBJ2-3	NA	TGCGCCAGCAGCCTATCCGGGAGAATCACAGATACGCAGTATTTT	CASSLSGRITDTQYF
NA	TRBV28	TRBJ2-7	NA	TGTGCCAGCAGTTTACCGGGAAACTCGCGTGAGCAGTACTTC	CASSLPGNSREQYF
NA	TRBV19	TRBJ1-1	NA	TGTGCCTCCACAGGACGGGTCACTGAAGCTTTCTTT	CASTGRVTEAFF
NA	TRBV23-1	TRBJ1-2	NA	TGCGCCAGCACGTGGGCCGGGGATGGCTACACCTTC	CASTWAGDGYTF
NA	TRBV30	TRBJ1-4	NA	TGTGCCTGGAGGATCCAATTAGAGGACGGGCTGTTTTTT	CAWRIQLEDGLFF
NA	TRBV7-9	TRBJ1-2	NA	TGTGCCAGCAGCCCCTCGGTAACTACTAACTATGGCTACACCTTC	CASSPSVTTNYGYTF
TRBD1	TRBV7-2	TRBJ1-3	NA	TGTGCCAGCAGCTTTGGGCCTGGTGGGACAGGGGGCAACACCATATATTTT	CASSFGPGGTGGNTIYF
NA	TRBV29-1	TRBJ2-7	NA	TGCAGCACCGGGGACACCACCTACGAGCAGTACTTC	CSTGDTTYEQYF
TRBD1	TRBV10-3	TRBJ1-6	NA	TGTGCCATCAGTGGTGATATCGGGACAGGGGATTCACCCCTCCACTTT	CAISGDIGTGDSPLHF
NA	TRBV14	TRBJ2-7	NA	TGTGCCAGCAGACTGACCGGGGCCTCCTACGAGCAGTACTTC	CASRLTGASYEQYF
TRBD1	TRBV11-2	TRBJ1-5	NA	TGTGCCAGCAGCCCCGGGGGACAGGGGGCTCAAGGGCCCCAGCATTTT	CASSPGGQGAQGPQHF
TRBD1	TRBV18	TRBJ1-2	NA	TGTGCCAGCTCACCAGTCTCGGCAGGGGGTGGGTCGAACTATGGCTACACCTTC	CASSPVSAGGGSNYGYTF
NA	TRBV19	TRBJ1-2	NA	TGTGCCAGTAGTCTCGAATTGGGGACACCCAGGGAGAATGGCTACACCTTC	CASSLELGTPRENGYTF
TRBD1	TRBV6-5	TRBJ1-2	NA	TGTGCCAGCAGTTACGACTGGACAGGTCCAAACTATGGCTACACCTTC	CASSYDWTGPNYGYTF
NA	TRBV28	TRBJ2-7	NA	TGTGCCAGCAGTGTACAGAGGTCCTACTACGAGCAGTACTTC	CASSVQRSYYEQYF
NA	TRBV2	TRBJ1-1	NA	TGTGCCAGCAGTGCAAGACAGTGGAACACTGAAGCTTTCTTT	CASSARQWNTEAFF
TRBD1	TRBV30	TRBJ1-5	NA	TGTGCCTGGAGCCTGACAGGGGGTCAGCCCCAGCATTTT	CAWSLTGGQPQHF
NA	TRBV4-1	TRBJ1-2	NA	TGCGCCAGCAGCCAACGTAACCGTAACCCGACTGGAGATGGCTACACCTTC	CASSQRNRNPTGDGYTF
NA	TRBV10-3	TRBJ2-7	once	TGTGCCATCAGTGGAGGGGGCGAGCAGTACTTC	CAISGGGEQYF
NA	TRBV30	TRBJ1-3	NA	TGTGCCTGGAGTGCCGTAATTGGGTGGCCCTCTGGAAACACCATATATTTT	CAWSAVIGWPSGNTIYF
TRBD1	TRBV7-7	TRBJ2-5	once	TGTGCCAGCAGCCCCCGAGGGACAGCAGAGACCCAGTACTTC	CASSPRGTAETQYF
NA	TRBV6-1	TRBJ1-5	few	TGTGCCAGCAGGGTCATAGACGGTAGCAATCAGCCCCAGCATTTT	CASRVIDGSNQPQHF